This T cell receptor beta chain was sequenced for a study of T cells in Graves' hyperthyroidism and ophthalmopathy. Researchers amplified the TCR beta CDR3 regions from RNA transcripts. Carried out on the TCR CDR3, a first-round RT-PCR used the HTBI primer set. One entry per CDR3 protein, called by TCRdb with MiXCR from the multiplex PCR reads. The data hold a few hundred thousand distinct CDR3 sequences, with around 15% observed a single time. This clonotype was counted once. The antigen is unknown. Each diagnosis drew on symptoms, thyroxine, TRAb, thyroid ultrasound and orbital computed tomography findings. The source of the PBMCs was more than 9.5 ml of fresh peripheral blood. This CDR3 is 15 amino acids long. Looked up from germline, CDR1 is SQVTM and CDR2 is ANQGSEA. Trimming removed 2 bases from V and 3 bases from J; junction bases left unmatched: 9. Findings and limits, study-wide: Prediction of ophthalmopathy progression came a median 6.5 months pre-onset. Ophthalmopathy was told apart from stable hyperthyroidism by a 13 V-J model.

V usage is TRBV29-1 and J usage is TRBJ2-5; TRBD1 aligns across 7 bases. This clonotype was sampled from a woman in her sixties with Graves' ophthalmopathy. Sequencing input: blood. The CDR3: CSVEPTGQGEETQYF. The CDR3 DNA sequence: TGCAGCGTTGAACCGACAGGGCAGGGGGAAGAGACCCAGTACTTC.